What follows is one TCR beta chain and its context. Its antigen is undetermined. This CDR3 is 15 amino acids long. The V gene lost 4 bases and the J gene lost 1 base, with 14 bases spanning the gap. Germline V CDR1 and CDR2: SGDLS, YYNGEE. The data were obtained in a study of blood T cells in healthy people across ages. Study-level findings and limits: The authors considered diversity estimates from one million T cells to be underestimates. Greater diversity and more naive CD4+ cells were seen in long-lived donors than in aged donors.

Then a second PCR, running about 6 to 12 cycles, was carried out with a sample-barcoded 5' primer and a J-beta primer mix. TCRdb redid the calling of the 5' RACE reads with MiXCR, one entry per CDR3 protein. The sample contains about 1.5 million distinct CDR3 sequences, less than 45% of which appear only once. This rearrangement joins TRBV9 to TRBJ1-1; D gene ambiguous. The sample was blood. The TCR was taken from a woman younger than 30 in good health. The CDR3 sequence is CASSPKVRPNTEAFF. The DNA for the CDR3 is TGTGCCAGCAGCCCAAAGGTCAGACCGAACACTGAAGCTTTCTTT.